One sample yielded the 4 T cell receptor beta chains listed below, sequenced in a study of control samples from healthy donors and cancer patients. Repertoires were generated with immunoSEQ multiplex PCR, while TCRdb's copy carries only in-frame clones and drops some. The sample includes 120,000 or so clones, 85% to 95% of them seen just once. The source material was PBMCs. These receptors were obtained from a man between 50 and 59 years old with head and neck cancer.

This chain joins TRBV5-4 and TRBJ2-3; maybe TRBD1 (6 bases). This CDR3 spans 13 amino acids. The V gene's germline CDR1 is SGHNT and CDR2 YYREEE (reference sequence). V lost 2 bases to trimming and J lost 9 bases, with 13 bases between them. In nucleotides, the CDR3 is TGTGCCAGCAGCTTCAAGGGGGACGAAACGCAGTATTTT. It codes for CASSFKGDETQYF. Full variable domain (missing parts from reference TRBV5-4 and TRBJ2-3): ETGVTQSPTHLIKTRGQQVTLRCSSQSGHNTVSWYQQALGQGPQFIFQYYREEENGRGNFPPRFSGLQFPNYSSELNVNALELDDSALYLCASSFKGDETQYFGPGTRLTVL.

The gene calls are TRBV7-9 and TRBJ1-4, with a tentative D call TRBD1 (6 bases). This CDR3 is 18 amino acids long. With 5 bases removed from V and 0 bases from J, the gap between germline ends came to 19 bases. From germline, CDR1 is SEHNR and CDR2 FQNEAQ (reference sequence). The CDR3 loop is CASSEGVKTGATNEKLFF. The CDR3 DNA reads TGTGCCAGCAGCGAGGGGGTTAAAACGGGGGCAACTAATGAAAAACTGTTTTTT.

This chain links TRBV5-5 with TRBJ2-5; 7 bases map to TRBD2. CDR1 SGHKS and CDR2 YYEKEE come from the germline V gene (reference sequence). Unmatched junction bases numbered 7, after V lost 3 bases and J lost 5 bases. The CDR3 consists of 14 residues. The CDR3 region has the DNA TGTGCCAGCAGCTCCGAACTAGCGAGGGAGACCCAGTACTTC. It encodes CASSSELARETQYF.

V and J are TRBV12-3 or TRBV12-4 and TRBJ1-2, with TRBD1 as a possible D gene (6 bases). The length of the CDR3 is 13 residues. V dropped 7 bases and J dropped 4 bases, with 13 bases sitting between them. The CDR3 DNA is TGTGCCAGCACCCGGACAGAGACCTATGGCTACACCTTC. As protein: CASTRTETYGYTF.